One and the same sample provided the 12 T cell receptor beta chains below, sequenced in a study of cytomegalovirus exposure and HLA in healthy donors. 60 Vbeta and 13 Jbeta primers were used in PCR. TCRdb keeps only in-frame clones here, not all; method: immunoSEQ multiplex PCR. The sample has 150,000 to 200,000 clones, 80% to 90% seen once. The sequenced sample was PBMCs. Every receptor here comes from a man aged 18 to 30 in good health and CMV-seropositive.

This clone was recorded once. This chain connects TRBV18 to TRBJ1-1, with 9 nucleotides matching TRBD1. The V and J ends lost 6 bases and 3 bases, in that order; junction bases with no gene match: 8. This CDR3 has 15 amino acids. Germline CDR1 reads KGHSH; CDR2 reads LQKENI. Here the CDR3 DNA reads TGTGCCAGCTCGGGACAGGGAAGGGTTCACACTGAAGCTTTCTTT. It codes for CASSGQGRVHTEAFF.

The genes are TRBV5-5 and TRBJ1-3, with TRBD1 as a possible D gene (5 bases). The CDR3 contains 16 residues. CDR1 and CDR2 from the germline V gene are SGHKS and YYEKEE (reference sequence). V lost 4 bases, J lost 2 bases, and 16 bases lay in between. The CDR3 DNA is TGTGCCAGCAGCACCTGGGGGGTACTCGCTGGAAACACCATATATTTT. It codes for CASSTWGVLAGNTIYF.

In DNA form, the CDR3 reads TGTGCCACCAGCTACCGACTCACCGGGGAGCTGTTTTTT. The encoded protein is CATSYRLTGELFF. The V and J genes are TRBV15 and TRBJ2-2; no firm D call. The CDR3 is made up of 13 amino acids. With 5 bases removed from V and 4 bases from J, the gap between germline ends came to 8 bases. From germline, CDR1 is LNHNV and CDR2 YYDKDF (reference sequence).

There are a few counts of this clone. V is TRBV19 and J is TRBJ1-2, with D possibly being TRBD1 (6 bases). The CDR3 length is 15 residues. The germline V and J ends were trimmed by 3 bases and 6 bases, with 17 bases remaining between them. In germline, CDR1 is LNHDA, CDR2 SQIVND (reference sequence). The CDR3 coding sequence is TGTGCCAGTAGTATGGGCACAGGGACCCTCAATGGCTACACCTTC. Amino acids: CASSMGTGTLNGYTF.

This clone has just one count. The chain carries TRBV5-8 and TRBJ2-5; 7 bases match TRBD1. The germline V gene encodes CDR1 SGHTS and CDR2 YDEGEE. After removal of 1 base from V and 3 bases from J, the junction contained 3 bases not matched to a gene. The CDR3 consists of 14 residues. CDR3 bases: TGTGCCAGCAGCTTGTGGCAGGGGGAAGAGACCCAGTACTTC. The encoded protein is CASSLWQGEETQYF.

This clone has only one observation. The rearrangement uses TRBV5-6 and TRBJ2-3; 7 bases fit TRBD2. The germline gives CDR1 SGHDT, CDR2 YYEEEE. With V trimmed by 3 bases and J by 3 bases, 10 bases remained unmatched. The CDR3 contains 16 residues. The CDR3 reads CASSWGSAGWTDTQYF. CDR3 nucleotide sequence: TGTGCCAGCAGCTGGGGGTCAGCGGGGTGGACAGATACGCAGTATTTT.

This clone appeared once. This rearrangement joins TRBV4-1 to TRBJ1-1, with unresolved D. The CDR3 has 16 amino acids. Germline loops: CDR1 MGHRA, CDR2 YSYEKL. The germline V and J ends were trimmed by 1 base and 1 base, with 13 bases remaining between them. CDR3 region: CASSQVNGRPNTEAFF. CDR3 nucleotide sequence: TGCGCCAGCAGCCAAGTGAACGGGAGGCCGAACACTGAAGCTTTCTTT.

The chain uses TRBV5-1 and TRBJ1-3; D remains ambiguous. Germline lookup yields CDR1 SGHRS and CDR2 YFSETQ. Trimming left V 5 bases short and J 4 bases short, with 13 bases between. The CDR3 spans 14 residues. The CDR3 DNA reads TGCGCCAGCAGTTCGGTTGGTGCGGGAAACACCATATATTTT. It translates to CASSSVGAGNTIYF.

The J gene is TRBJ2-7, the V gene TRBV7-6, with a tentative D call TRBD2 (7 bases). Germline V gene sequence: CDR1 SGHVS, CDR2 FNYEAQ. The V gene lost 5 bases and the J gene lost 4 bases, with 18 bases spanning the gap. The CDR3 totals 15 residues. Here the CDR3 DNA reads TGTGCCAGCAGCCCGGAGGCGGGGGCGGATTACGAGCAGTACTTC. This translates into CASSPEAGADYEQYF.

The chain recombines TRBV27 with TRBJ2-3; 10 positions match TRBD1. The CDR3 spans 15 residues. Germline CDR1 MNHEY, CDR2 SMNVEV (reference sequence). The CDR3 nucleotides are TGTGCGACACTCCTATTGGGACAGGGGACAGATACGCAGTATTTT. It specifies CATLLLGQGTDTQYF.

The chain has TRBV7-8 and TRBJ1-3, with D possibly being TRBD1 (5 bases). CDR3 length: 17 amino acids. Trimming pared 3 bases from V and 0 bases from J, leaving 15 bases between. From germline, CDR1 is SGHVS and CDR2 FQNEAQ. The CDR3, as DNA: TGTGCCAGCAGCTTTCGCTCGGGGGACTACTCTGGAAACACCATATATTTT. Amino acids: CASSFRSGDYSGNTIYF.

The chain's CDR3 is CSASSLYGYTF. As DNA, the CDR3 is TGCAGTGCTAGTTCTCTCTATGGCTACACCTTC. The rearrangement uses TRBV20-1 and TRBJ1-2, with D unresolved. Looked up from germline, CDR1 is DFQATT and CDR2 is SNEGSKA (reference sequence). The CDR3 is made up of 11 amino acids. Trimming pared 3 bases from V and 4 bases from J, leaving 6 bases between.